These 7 T cell receptor beta chains came from one sample sequenced in a study of T cell responses to AZD1222 COVID-19 vaccine. TCRdb keeps only in-frame clones here, not all; method: immunoSEQ multiplex PCR. The sample contains about 140,000 clones, about 88% of which appear only once. Source: peripheral blood, taken on day 0 of AZD1222 vaccination. These receptors all come from an adult in good health.

The chain has TRBV7-8 and TRBJ2-3; the D gene is possibly TRBD2 (6 bases). The CDR3 runs to 15 residues. CDR1 and CDR2 from the germline V gene are SGHVS and FQNEAQ. Trimming removed 2 bases at V and 0 bases at J, with 9 bases between. The DNA of the CDR3 is TGTGCCAGCAGCTTACTCGGGACTAGCACAGATACGCAGTATTTT. It translates to CASSLLGTSTDTQYF.

The chain couples TRBV27 to TRBJ1-6, with D possibly matching TRBD1 (5 bases). Trimming removed 0 bases from V and 0 bases from J, with 12 bases in between. Germline lookup yields CDR1 MNHEY and CDR2 SMNVEV (reference sequence). The length of the CDR3 is 18 residues. CDR3 protein: CASSLSVGAVSYNSPLHF. Written as DNA, the CDR3 is TGTGCCAGCAGTTTATCCGTCGGGGCAGTCTCCTATAATTCACCCCTCCACTTT.

The chain uses TRBV10-2 and TRBJ1-5; 7 bases map to TRBD1. Germline V lookup: CDR1 WSHSY, CDR2 SAAADI. Germline trimming cut 2 bases from V and 1 base from J; bases unmatched to any gene: 8. The CDR3 is 17 amino acids. CDR3 protein: CASSERGTVRSNQPQHF. CDR3 coding DNA: TGCGCCAGCAGTGAGAGGGGGACAGTTAGAAGCAATCAGCCCCAGCATTTT.

The chain uses TRBV7-3 and TRBJ2-1; no clear D gene. Deletions cut 1 base from V and 7 bases from J, with 2 bases between. This CDR3 comprises 11 residues. Germline assignment: CDR1 SGHTA and CDR2 FQGTGA. In DNA, the CDR3 is TGTGCCAGCAGCTTAATAAATGAGCAGTTCTTC. This gives the protein CASSLINEQFF.

The rearrangement uses TRBV10-3 and TRBJ1-5; weak D call: TRBD1 (6 bases). The germline V gene has CDR1 ENHRY and CDR2 SYGVKD. Trimming stripped 6 bases from V and 3 bases from J, with 12 bases between. The CDR3 contains 14 residues. The CDR3 DNA reads as TGTGCCATCAGGGACAGCATTTCCAATCAGCCCCAGCATTTT. This encodes CAIRDSISNQPQHF.

The chain combines TRBV2 with TRBJ1-6; 8 bases match TRBD1. The V gene's germline CDR1 is SNHLY and CDR2 FYNNEI. This CDR3 comprises 16 residues. With V trimmed by 7 bases and J by 7 bases, 12 bases remained unmatched. The CDR3 sequence: CASMPRDRRQNSPLHF. As DNA, the CDR3 is TGTGCCAGCATGCCCCGGGACAGGCGACAAAATTCACCCCTCCACTTT.

This chain connects TRBV10-3 to TRBJ1-3, with D possibly matching TRBD1 (5 bases). The CDR3 is 15 residues long. Germline V gene data show CDR1 as ENHRY and CDR2 as SYGVKD. V gave up 6 bases and J gave up 2 bases, with 14 bases separating them. CDR3: CAIRGPQGAGNTIYF. The CDR3, as DNA: TGTGCCATCAGAGGACCGCAGGGTGCTGGAAACACCATATATTTT.